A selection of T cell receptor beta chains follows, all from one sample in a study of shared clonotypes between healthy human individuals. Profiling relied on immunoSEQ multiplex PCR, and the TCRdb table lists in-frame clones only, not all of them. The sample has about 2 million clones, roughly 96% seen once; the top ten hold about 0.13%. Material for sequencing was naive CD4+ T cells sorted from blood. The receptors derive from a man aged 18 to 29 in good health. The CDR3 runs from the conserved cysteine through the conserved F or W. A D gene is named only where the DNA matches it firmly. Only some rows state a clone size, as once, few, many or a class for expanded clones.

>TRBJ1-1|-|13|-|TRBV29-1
CSVVTAVNTEAFF
TGCAGCGTTGTTACAGCCGTGAACACTGAAGCTTTCTTT
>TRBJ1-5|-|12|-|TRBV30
CAWSVVWGAQHF
TGTGCCTGGAGTGTAGTTTGGGGGGCCCAGCATTTT
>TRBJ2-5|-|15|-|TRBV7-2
CASSFRREPQETQYF
TGTGCCAGCAGCTTTCGACGGGAACCTCAAGAGACCCAGTACTTC
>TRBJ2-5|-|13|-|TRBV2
CASSDTSMETQYF
TGTGCCAGCAGTGATACTAGCATGGAGACCCAGTACTTC
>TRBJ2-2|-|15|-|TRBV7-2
CASSLGGVNTGELFF
TGTGCCAGCAGCTTAGGCGGAGTGAACACCGGGGAGCTGTTTTTT
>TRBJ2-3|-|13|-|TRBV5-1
CASSLTGRDTQYF
TGCGCCAGCAGCTTGACAGGGAGAGATACGCAGTATTTT
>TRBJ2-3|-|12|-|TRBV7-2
CASSRPGDTQYF
TGTGCCAGCAGCCGACCAGGGGATACGCAGTATTTT
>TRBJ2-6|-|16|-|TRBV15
CATSSLSDSGANVLTF
TGTGCCACCAGCAGCCTCTCGGACTCTGGGGCCAACGTCCTGACTTTC
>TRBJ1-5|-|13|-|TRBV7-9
CASSSNPAEPQHF
TGTGCCAGCAGCTCCAACCCTGCCGAGCCCCAGCATTTT
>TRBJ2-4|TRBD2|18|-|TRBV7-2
CASSRRLAGVGGKNIQYF
TGTGCCAGCAGCCGAAGACTAGCGGGAGTGGGGGGCAAAAACATTCAGTACTTC
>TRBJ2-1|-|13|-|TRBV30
CAWASSSYNEQFF
TGTGCCTGGGCTAGTAGCTCCTACAATGAGCAGTTCTTC
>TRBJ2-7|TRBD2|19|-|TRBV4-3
CASSHSRWGLAGGPYEQYF
TGCGCCAGCAGCCACTCAAGGTGGGGACTAGCGGGAGGGCCCTACGAGCAGTACTTC
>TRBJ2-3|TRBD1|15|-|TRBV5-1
CASSPGTGGTDTQYF
TGCGCCAGCAGCCCCGGGACAGGGGGTACAGATACGCAGTATTTT
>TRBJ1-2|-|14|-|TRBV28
CASSLVGQGYGYTF
TGTGCCAGCAGTTTAGTGGGGCAGGGCTATGGCTACACCTTC
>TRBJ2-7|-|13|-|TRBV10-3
CAISEYRGYEQYF
TGTGCCATCAGTGAGTATAGAGGTTACGAGCAGTACTTC
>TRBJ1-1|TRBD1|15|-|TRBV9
CASSVALQGAGEAFF
TGTGCCAGCAGCGTAGCTCTGCAGGGGGCTGGTGAAGCTTTCTTT
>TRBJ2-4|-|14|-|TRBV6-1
CASSEAVRGDIQYF
TGTGCCAGCAGTGAAGCTGTCAGGGGTGACATTCAGTACTTC
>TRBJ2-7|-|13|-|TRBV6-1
CASSETLSYEQYF
TGTGCCAGCAGTGAGACATTGTCCTACGAGCAGTACTTC
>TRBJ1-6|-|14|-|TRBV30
CAWSYQGNNSPLHF
TGTGCCTGGAGTTACCAGGGGAATAATTCACCCCTCCACTTT
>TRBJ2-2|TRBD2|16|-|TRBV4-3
CASSQGTSGRTGELFF
TGCGCCAGCAGCCAGGGGACTAGCGGGAGAACCGGGGAGCTGTTTTTT
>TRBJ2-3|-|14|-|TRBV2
CASGRTEITDTQYF
TGTGCCAGCGGCCGGACTGAAATCACAGATACGCAGTATTTT
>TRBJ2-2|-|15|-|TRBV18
CASSPGTSNTGELFF
TGTGCCAGCTCACCCGGGACATCGAACACCGGGGAGCTGTTTTTT
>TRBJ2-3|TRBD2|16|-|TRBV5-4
CASSLGASGSYDTQYF
TGTGCCAGCAGCTTGGGGGCTAGCGGGAGCTACGATACGCAGTATTTT
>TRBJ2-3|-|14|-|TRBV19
CASRFGGPTDTQYF
TGTGCCAGTAGATTCGGGGGGCCCACAGATACGCAGTATTTT
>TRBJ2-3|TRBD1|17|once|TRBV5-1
CASSTTPQGAGEDTQYF
TGCGCCAGCAGCACCACTCCACAGGGGGCTGGAGAAGATACGCAGTATTTT
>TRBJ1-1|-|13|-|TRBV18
CASSPLGSTEAFF
TGTGCCAGCTCACCACTTGGGAGCACTGAAGCTTTCTTT
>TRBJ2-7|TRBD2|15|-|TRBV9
CASSVRGTTSYEQYF
TGTGCCAGCAGCGTCCGAGGGACTACCTCCTACGAGCAGTACTTC
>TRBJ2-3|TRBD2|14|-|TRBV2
CASVVLAGTDTQYF
TGTGCCAGCGTCGTGCTAGCGGGGACAGATACGCAGTATTTT
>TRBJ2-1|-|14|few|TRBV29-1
CSVVLTLNYNEQFF
TGCAGCGTTGTCTTGACCTTAAACTACAATGAGCAGTTCTTC